This is a list of T cell receptor beta chains from one sample in a study of cytomegalovirus exposure and HLA in healthy donors. TCRdb's table, derived via immunoSEQ multiplex PCR, lists solely in-frame clones and lacks some. The sample contains roughly 150,000 clones, approximately 93% of which appear only once. The source material was PBMCs. The receptors here all came from a young man in good health and CMV-seronegative. Both conserved end residues are part of each CDR3.

j_call,v_call,cdr3_aa
TRBJ2-3,TRBV9,CASSVAAGGFTDTQYF
TRBJ2-3,TRBV5-1,CASSLMASGSTDTQYF
TRBJ2-1,TRBV27,CAIRPLALGYNEQFF
TRBJ2-5,TRBV9,CASSVAPGGAETQYF
TRBJ1-4,TRBV5-1,CASSLDRANEKLFF
TRBJ1-1,TRBV27,CASSRPGLNTEAFF
TRBJ2-3,TRBV5-1,CASSGLAGTDTQYF
TRBJ1-2,TRBV6-1,CATSGVGGYTF
TRBJ1-5,TRBV18,CASSVQSNSNQPQHF
TRBJ1-2,TRBV15,CATSSVGARGYTF
TRBJ2-1,TRBV18,CASSTSGYNEQFF
TRBJ2-1,TRBV29-1,CSVDRGYEQFF
TRBJ2-2,TRBV28,CASSLDEKTGELFF
TRBJ2-5,TRBV2,CASSEWLAETQYF
TRBJ2-4,TRBV9,CASSVAQGAGNIQYF
TRBJ2-5,TRBV29-1,CSVDWPPGRRGETQYF
TRBJ2-3,TRBV9,CASAPGGSRTDTQYF
TRBJ1-3,TRBV5-4,CASSLGRGGNTIYF
TRBJ1-4,TRBV9,CASSTGQGAEKLFF
TRBJ1-4,TRBV7-8,CASSIRNRATNEKLFF
TRBJ2-2,TRBV27,CASSLGPGKAGELFF
TRBJ1-1,TRBV5-1,CASSPGGQAGTEAFF
TRBJ2-5,TRBV9,CASSARGLASHQETQYF
TRBJ2-3,TRBV4-3,CASSQDLGQGTDTQYF
TRBJ1-2,TRBV7-9,CASSMGQNNYGYTF
TRBJ1-1,TRBV9,CASSARGRGTEAFF
TRBJ1-4,TRBV7-2,CASSLASRGEKLFF
TRBJ2-3,TRBV27,CASLGQGADTQYF
TRBJ2-1,TRBV11-3,CASSLVASGDSSYNEQFF
TRBJ1-1,TRBV10-1,CASSESLRTGKGTEAFF
TRBJ2-5,TRBV30,CAWSHLLAGGKQETQYF
TRBJ1-1,TRBV9,CASSPPTGVNTEAFF
TRBJ2-5,TRBV29-1,CSVVEPSQETQYF
TRBJ2-5,TRBV18,CASSPQGTGQETQYF
TRBJ2-7,TRBV5-1,CASSGGIMYEQYF
TRBJ2-6,TRBV30,CAWTLAHSGANVLTF
TRBJ1-1,TRBV29-1,CSVGARANTEAFF
TRBJ1-2,TRBV30,CAWERFYGYTF
TRBJ2-4,TRBV13,CASSLDPARGVLAKNIQYF
TRBJ1-3,TRBV5-6,CASSFSTGTSGNTIYF
TRBJ1-3,TRBV6-6,CASSPRGLGNTIYF
TRBJ2-7,TRBV6-6,CASRRTGPSSYEQYF
TRBJ1-1,TRBV9,CASSVVPQQRLNTEAFF
TRBJ2-7,TRBV4-1,CASSGSRDTGSYEQYF
TRBJ1-1,TRBV5-5,CASSEDPSVRGTEAFF
TRBJ2-1,TRBV5-4,CASSRTSNEQFF
TRBJ1-2,TRBV6-1,CASSSTQGAPRGYTF
TRBJ2-5,TRBV4-1,CASSQVGQETQYF
TRBJ2-3,TRBV18,CASSPGQGLAGTATDTQYF
TRBJ1-1,TRBV7-9,CASTTRGYTEAFF